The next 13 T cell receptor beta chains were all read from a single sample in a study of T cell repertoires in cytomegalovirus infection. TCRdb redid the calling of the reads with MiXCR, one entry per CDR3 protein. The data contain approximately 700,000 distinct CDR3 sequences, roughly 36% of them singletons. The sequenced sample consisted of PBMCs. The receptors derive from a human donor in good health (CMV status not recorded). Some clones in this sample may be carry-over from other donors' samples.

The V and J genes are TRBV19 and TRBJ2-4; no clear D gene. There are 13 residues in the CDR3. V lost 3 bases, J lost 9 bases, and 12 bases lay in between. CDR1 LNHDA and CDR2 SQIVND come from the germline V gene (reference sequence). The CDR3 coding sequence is TGTGCCAGTAGTATCGGCCCGGATGGCATTCAGTACTTC. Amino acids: CASSIGPDGIQYF.

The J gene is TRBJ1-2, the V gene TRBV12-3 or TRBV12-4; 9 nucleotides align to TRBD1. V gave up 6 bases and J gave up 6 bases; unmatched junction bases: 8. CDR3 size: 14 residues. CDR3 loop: CASRRTGTGNGYTF. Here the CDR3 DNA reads TGTGCCAGCAGACGTACCGGGACAGGGAATGGCTACACCTTC.

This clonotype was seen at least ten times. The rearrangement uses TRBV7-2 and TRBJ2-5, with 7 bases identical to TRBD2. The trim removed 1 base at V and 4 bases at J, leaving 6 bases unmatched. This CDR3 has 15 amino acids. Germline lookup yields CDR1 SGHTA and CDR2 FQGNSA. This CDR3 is CASSLGAGARETQYF. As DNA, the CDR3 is TGTGCCAGCAGCTTAGGGGCGGGAGCCCGAGAGACCCAGTACTTC.

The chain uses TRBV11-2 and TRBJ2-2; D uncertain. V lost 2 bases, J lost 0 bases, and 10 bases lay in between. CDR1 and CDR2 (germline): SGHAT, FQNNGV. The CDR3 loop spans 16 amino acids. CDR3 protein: CASSLRARANTGELFF. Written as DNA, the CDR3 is TGTGCCAGCAGCTTAAGAGCGAGAGCGAACACCGGGGAGCTGTTTTTT. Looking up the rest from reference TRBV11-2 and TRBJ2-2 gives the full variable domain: EAGVAQSPRYKIIEKRQSVAFWCNPISGHATLYWYQQILGQGPKLLIQFQNNGVVDDSQLPKDRFSAERLKGVDSTLKIQPAKLEDSAVYLCASSLRARANTGELFFGEGSRLTVL.

CDR3 residues: CAISPGLANEQFF. CDR3 DNA: TGTGCCATCAGTCCGGGACTAGCCAATGAGCAGTTCTTC. The chain uses TRBV10-3 and TRBJ2-1; 9 bases agree with TRBD2. CDR1 ENHRY and CDR2 SYGVKD come from the germline V gene. V was clipped by 5 bases and J by 6 bases; unmatched bases: 2. The CDR3 runs 13 residues.

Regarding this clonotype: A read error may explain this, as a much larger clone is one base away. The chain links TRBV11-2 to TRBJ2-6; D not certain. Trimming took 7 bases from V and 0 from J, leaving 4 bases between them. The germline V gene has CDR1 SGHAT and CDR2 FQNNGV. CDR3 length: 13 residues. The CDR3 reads CASTLSGANVLTF. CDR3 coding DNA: TGTGCCAGCACCCTCTCTGGGGCCAACGTCCTGACTTTC.

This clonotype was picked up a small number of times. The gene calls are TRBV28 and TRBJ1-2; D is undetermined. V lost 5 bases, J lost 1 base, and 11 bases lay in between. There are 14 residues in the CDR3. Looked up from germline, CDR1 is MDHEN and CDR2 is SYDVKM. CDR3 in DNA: TGTGCCAGCAGTGCCGTGGGGAGTAACTATGGCTACACCTTC. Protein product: CASSAVGSNYGYTF.

Here the CDR3 DNA reads TGTGCCAGCAGTCCTACCCACGGGGCCCGGCCGAAAGCTTTCTTT. Translation gives CASSPTHGARPKAFF. This rearrangement joins TRBV28 to TRBJ1-1, with a tentative D call TRBD1 (5 bases). This CDR3 spans 15 amino acids. Germline V gene lookup returns CDR1 MDHEN and CDR2 SYDVKM. V gave up 5 bases and J gave up 9 bases, with 22 bases separating them.

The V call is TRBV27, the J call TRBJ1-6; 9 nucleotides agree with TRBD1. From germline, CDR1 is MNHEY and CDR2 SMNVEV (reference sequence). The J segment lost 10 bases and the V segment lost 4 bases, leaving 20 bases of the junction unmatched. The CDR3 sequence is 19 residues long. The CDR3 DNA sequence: TGTGCCAGCAGTTCCCGTCCTACCACAGGGGGCGCATCCCAATCACCCCTCCACTTT. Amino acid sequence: CASSSRPTTGGASQSPLHF.

In DNA, the CDR3 is TGTGCCAGTAGTGCCGGGACTATCGTCCCCTCCGAGCAGTACTTC. Protein: CASSAGTIVPSEQYF. This chain links TRBV19 with TRBJ2-7; 7 nucleotides match TRBD2. Germline V gene data show CDR1 as LNHDA and CDR2 as SQIVND (reference sequence). V was clipped by 5 bases and J by 6 bases; unmatched bases: 13. This CDR3 region has 15 residues.

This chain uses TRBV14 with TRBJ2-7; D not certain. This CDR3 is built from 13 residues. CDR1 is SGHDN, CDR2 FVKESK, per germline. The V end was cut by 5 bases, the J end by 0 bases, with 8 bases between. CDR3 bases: TGTGCCAGCAGCTATCAGGTCTCCTACGAGCAGTACTTC. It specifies CASSYQVSYEQYF.

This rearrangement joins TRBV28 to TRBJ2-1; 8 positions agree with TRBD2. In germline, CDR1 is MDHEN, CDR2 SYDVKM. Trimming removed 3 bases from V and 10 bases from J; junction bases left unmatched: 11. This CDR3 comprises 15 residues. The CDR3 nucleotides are TGTGCCAGCAGTTTCCGGATCGGGGGCGGGGGGGAGCAGTTCTTC. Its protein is CASSFRIGGGGEQFF.

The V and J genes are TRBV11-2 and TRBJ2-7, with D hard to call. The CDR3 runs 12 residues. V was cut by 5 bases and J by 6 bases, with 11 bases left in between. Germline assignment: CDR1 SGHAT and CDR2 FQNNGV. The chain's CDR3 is CASSQNQFEQYF. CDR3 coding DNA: TGTGCCAGCAGCCAGAATCAGTTCGAGCAGTACTTC.